The next 17 T cell receptor beta chains were all read from a single sample in a study of technical replicates of blood from several donors. Libraries were prepared by immunoSEQ multiplex PCR; TCRdb keeps only in-frame clonotypes and omits some of them. The sample includes about 70,000 clones, more than 85% of them seen just once. Sequenced: T cells isolated from PBMCs. These receptors all stem from a human donor in good health.

V usage is TRBV5-6 and J usage is TRBJ1-1, with 8 bases aligning to TRBD1. The germline V gene has CDR1 SGHDT and CDR2 YYEEEE. V lost 4 bases and J lost 6; bases outside the gene matches: 8. The CDR3 has 14 residues. The CDR3 DNA reads as TGTGCCAGCAGCCCGGACAGGGAACCCCCTGAAGCTTTCTTT. Its protein product is CASSPDREPPEAFF.

The chain employs TRBV5-1 and TRBJ2-2; 8 bases fit TRBD1. CDR3 length equals 16 residues. Germline assignment: CDR1 SGHRS and CDR2 YFSETQ. V lost 4 bases, J lost 5 bases, and 10 bases stayed unmatched. This CDR3 reads CASSTGQGLGTGELFF. CDR3 DNA sequence: TGCGCCAGCAGCACTGGACAGGGCCTGGGTACCGGGGAGCTGTTTTTT.

The J gene is TRBJ1-1, the V gene TRBV30, with no clear D. This CDR3 spans 12 amino acids. The V gene's germline CDR1 is GTSNPN and CDR2 SVGIG (reference sequence). The V end was cut by 3 bases, the J end by 1 base, with 6 bases between. The CDR3 coding sequence is TGTGCCTGGAGCAGGCCGAACACTGAAGCTTTCTTT. As protein: CAWSRPNTEAFF.

The V call is TRBV11-3, the J call TRBJ2-5; tentative D call: TRBD2 (5 bases). The CDR3 consists of 15 residues. CDR1 is SGHNT and CDR2 is YENEEA in the germline V gene. V was trimmed by 5 bases and J by 5 bases, leaving 18 bases between them. This CDR3 is CASSPSSVGTETQYF. The CDR3 nucleotides are TGTGCCAGCAGCCCTAGCAGCGTAGGTACTGAGACCCAGTACTTC.

This chain joins TRBV27 and TRBJ2-5, with TRBD1 matching 8 bases. The V gene end was trimmed by 5 bases and the J gene end by 9 bases; junction bases not matched to a gene: 11. Per germline, CDR1 MNHEY and CDR2 SMNVEV (reference sequence). The CDR3 covers 14 residues. The CDR3 loop reads CASSPGQGPAAQYF. CDR3 nucleotide sequence: TGTGCCAGCAGTCCCGGACAGGGACCCGCCGCCCAGTACTTC.

The genes are TRBV6-6 and TRBJ2-1, with TRBD2 identical over 14 bases. Germline V lookup: CDR1 MNHNY, CDR2 SVGAGI (reference sequence). The V gene end was trimmed by 6 bases and the J gene end by 8 bases; junction bases not matched to a gene: 6. The CDR3 runs 15 residues. CDR3 amino acids: CASRPGLAGVDEQFF. The CDR3 DNA reads as TGTGCCAGCAGACCGGGACTAGCGGGAGTGGATGAGCAGTTCTTC.

This clone was picked up one time. V usage is TRBV6-1 and J usage is TRBJ2-7; TRBD1 is a possible D gene (5 bases). Germline V lookup: CDR1 MNHNS, CDR2 SASEGT. The CDR3 contains 16 residues. Trimming stripped 2 bases from V and 4 bases from J, with 18 bases between. As DNA, the CDR3 is TGTGCCAGCAGTGAAATTAGGGGTCTAGACGATTACGAGCAGTACTTC. As protein: CASSEIRGLDDYEQYF.

This chain connects TRBV25-1 to TRBJ2-1, with a tentative D call TRBD2 (6 bases). The CDR3 totals 13 residues. Germline V gives CDR1 MGHDK, CDR2 SYGVNS. Trimming shortened V by 10 bases and J by 6 bases, and 16 bases separated the two germline ends. The chain's CDR3 is CATAGRDFNEQFF. As DNA, the CDR3 is TGTGCCACCGCAGGCCGGGACTTCAATGAGCAGTTCTTC.

The V and J genes are TRBV6-5 and TRBJ2-7; D might be TRBD2 (5 bases). Trimming pared 11 bases from V and 5 bases from J, leaving 19 bases between. The CDR3 extends over 13 amino acids. The germline CDR1 and CDR2 sequences are MNHEY and SVGAGI. The CDR3 here is CAPAGQPLNEQYF. The CDR3 DNA sequence: TGTGCCCCGGCGGGTCAGCCCCTAAACGAGCAGTACTTC.

The chain links TRBV7-9 to TRBJ2-2; 10 bases fit TRBD2. Germline V CDR1 and CDR2: SEHNR, FQNEAQ (reference sequence). Unmatched junction bases numbered 8, after V lost 7 bases and J lost 3 bases. The CDR3 consists of 16 residues. CDR3 protein: CASTFRGLADTGELFF. In DNA form, the CDR3 reads TGTGCCAGCACCTTCCGAGGACTAGCGGACACCGGGGAGCTGTTTTTT.

This clone appeared once. The chain links TRBV4-1 to TRBJ1-1; the D gene is possibly TRBD1 (5 bases). This CDR3 is built from 13 residues. V was trimmed by 1 base and J by 7 bases, leaving 10 bases between them. Germline V lookup: CDR1 MGHRA, CDR2 YSYEKL. The CDR3 here is CASSQGRQGEAFF. CDR3 nucleotide sequence: TGCGCCAGCAGCCAAGGCCGGCAGGGTGAAGCTTTCTTT.

The rearrangement links TRBV5-4 to TRBJ2-7; 8 positions agree with TRBD2. The CDR3 runs to 14 residues. Trimming took 4 bases from V and 2 from J; bases not matched to a gene: 5. Germline CDR1 reads SGHNT; CDR2 reads YYREEE (reference sequence). CDR3 bases: TGTGCCAGCAGCCTAGCGGGCCCCGCCTACGAGCAGTACTTC. Amino acid sequence: CASSLAGPAYEQYF.

The rearrangement uses TRBV2 and TRBJ2-1; the D gene is possibly TRBD2 (6 bases). Germline V CDR1 and CDR2: SNHLY, FYNNEI. This CDR3 comprises 14 residues. The V and J ends lost 8 bases and 5 bases respectively, with 16 bases between them. The CDR3 DNA sequence: TGTGCCAGCTCCCGGGAGAGGGTAGACAATGAGCAGTTCTTC. Translation: CASSRERVDNEQFF.

V usage is TRBV7-9 and J usage is TRBJ2-7; D is possibly TRBD2 (6 bases). This CDR3 has 12 amino acids. Germline CDR1 SEHNR, CDR2 FQNEAQ (reference sequence). The V end was cut by 5 bases, the J end by 12 bases, with 17 bases between. CDR3 loop: CASSQNAGFRYF. Written as DNA, the CDR3 is TGTGCCAGCAGCCAGAATGCGGGGTTTCGGTACTTC. Full variable domain (outside the CDR3, taken from reference TRBV7-9 and TRBJ2-7): DTGVSQNPRHKITKRGQNVTFRCDPISEHNRLYWYRQTLGQGPEFLTYFQNEAQLEKSRLLSDRFSAERPKGSFSTLEIQRTEQGDSAMYLCASSQNAGFRYFGPGTRLTVT.

The rearrangement links TRBV2 to TRBJ1-5, with a weak D call TRBD1 (6 bases). The germline V and J ends were trimmed by 6 bases and 3 bases, with 15 bases remaining between them. The germline V gene encodes CDR1 SNHLY and CDR2 FYNNEI. The CDR3 totals 15 residues. The CDR3 loop is CASRATGSANQPQHF. The CDR3 region has the DNA TGTGCCAGCAGAGCTACAGGGAGTGCCAATCAGCCCCAGCATTTT.

This sequence joins TRBV7-9 and TRBJ2-7; 12 nucleotides match TRBD2. Looked up from germline, CDR1 is SEHNR and CDR2 is FQNEAQ (reference sequence). V shed 3 bases, J shed 4 bases, and the junction held 7 bases outside the gene matches. The CDR3 length is 16 residues. The DNA for the CDR3 is TGTGCCAGCAGCTTTTCCCCGACTAGCGGGGGATACGAGCAGTACTTC. It encodes CASSFSPTSGGYEQYF.

The chain is built from TRBV10-3 and TRBJ1-1; no clear D gene. Looked up from germline, CDR1 is ENHRY and CDR2 is SYGVKD. The CDR3 is 8 amino acids. The V end lost 7 bases, the J end lost 10 bases, and 4 bases lay between the germline ends. The CDR3 spells CAIISAFF. The CDR3 DNA is TGTGCCATCATCTCAGCTTTCTTT.